This T cell receptor (beta chain) is drawn from a study of OX40 agonist ivuxolimab in advanced cancers. Here immunoSEQ multiplex PCR was the method, and the copy in TCRdb shows in-frame clones only, minus some. The table lists more than 100,000 clones, about nine tenths of them singletons. The CDR3 totals 13 residues. V and J are TRBV21-1 and TRBJ2-7. TRBV21-1 is noted as a pseudogene. The sequenced sample was CD4+ or CD8+ T cells sorted from blood, obtained in a trial of the OX40 agonist ivuxolimab. The clonotype originates from an adult with an advanced solid tumor such as melanoma, head and neck, liver or kidney cancer. DNA of the CDR3: TGTGCCAGCAGCAGATCACCACCCTACGAGCAGTACTTC. This sequence encodes CASSRSPPYEQYF.